This T cell receptor beta chain was sequenced in a study of cytomegalovirus exposure and HLA in healthy donors. V was pared by 1 base and J by 5 bases, with 9 bases between. In germline, CDR1 is SGHDT, CDR2 YYEEEE. The CDR3 covers 13 residues. The PCR contained 60 Vbeta and 13 Jbeta primers. Profiled with immunoSEQ multiplex PCR; TCRdb holds only in-frame clones, not every one. The repertoire holds approximately 260,000 clones, with about 83% as singletons. The study's findings and limits: After further analysis at a later stage, roughly 16,000 TCR beta sequences were associated with HLA alleles at 0.05 false discovery rate. Sequencing probably produced one cluster of sequence variants that were highly shared.

About this clone: What it binds is not known.

This receptor was identified in a woman between 40 and 50 years old in good health and CMV-seropositive. Sequenced sample: PBMCs. The chain has TRBV5-6 and TRBJ1-1; D is undetermined. CDR3 sequence: CASSLSGTTEAFF. Here the CDR3 DNA reads TGTGCCAGCAGCTTGTCAGGCACTACTGAAGCTTTCTTT.